This T cell receptor (beta chain) was captured by sequencing in a study of cytomegalovirus exposure and HLA in healthy donors. Study as a whole: Researchers previously reported finding 90 million to 130 million unique TCR beta sequences from roughly 180 million T cells. Caucasian-associated ancestry cluster membership applied to just over 80% of several hundred genotyped donors.

Germline-derived CDR1 and CDR2 are LNHNV and YYDKDF (reference sequence). V gave up 4 bases and J gave up 13 bases, with 14 bases separating them. The CDR3 covers 12 residues. A note on this clone: No antigen is known for it.

Both 60 Vbeta primers and 13 Jbeta primers went into the PCR. Generated by immunoSEQ multiplex PCR, the TCRdb table keeps only in-frame clones and is missing some. This sample carries around 77,000 clones, 78% of them seen once, and the ten largest clones take around 3.5%. Findings of the study overall: In vitro checks showed that three CMV-associated chains really do target CMV antigens. Presence/absence analyses assumed roughly uniform sequencing depth across donors.

This sequence was found in a man between 40 and 49 years old in good health and CMV-seronegative. The specimen sequenced was PBMCs. The chain couples TRBV15 to TRBJ2-1, with a tentative D call TRBD1 (6 bases). The CDR3 loop reads CATSTDRRKQFF. CDR3 nucleotides: TGTGCCACCAGCACGGACAGACGAAAACAGTTCTTC.